The rows below give T cell receptor beta chains drawn from one sample of a study of T cell responses to AZD1222 COVID-19 vaccine. Profiling relied on immunoSEQ multiplex PCR, and the TCRdb table lists in-frame clones only, not all of them. The sample lists 140,000 to 150,000 clones, roughly 90% occurring once. The material was peripheral blood, obtained 28 days after the second dose of the MenACWY control vaccine. These receptors came from an adult who received the MenACWY meningococcal vaccine as a control. The CDR3 runs from the conserved cysteine through the conserved F or W. A D gene is named only where the DNA matches it firmly. Clone size is given for some rows only: seen once, a few or many times, or a class if the clone is expanded.

V: TRBV12-3/TRBV12-4
size: few
J: TRBJ1-5
D: -
DNA: TGTGCCAGCACCACTCTCGGCCAGCCCCAGCATTTT
CDR3: CASTTLGQPQHF

V: TRBV11-2
size: once
J: TRBJ2-3
D: -
DNA: TGTGCCAGCAGCTCCGACTACAACTCACATACGCAGTATTTT
CDR3: CASSSDYNSHTQYF

V: TRBV4-1
size: -
J: TRBJ2-5
D: -
DNA: TGCGCCAGCAGCCAAGATTCAAAGAACGGGGAGACCCAGTACTTC
CDR3: CASSQDSKNGETQYF

V: TRBV4-1
size: -
J: TRBJ1-4
D: TRBD1
DNA: TGCGCCAGCAGCCAGCAACAGGGGGAAGTGTATCAAAAACTGTTTTTT
CDR3: CASSQQQGEVYQKLFF

V: TRBV2
size: -
J: TRBJ1-2
D: TRBD1
DNA: TGTGCCAGCATACCGGGACAGGGCCTTTTCTCCTATGGCTACACCTTC
CDR3: CASIPGQGLFSYGYTF

V: TRBV14
size: -
J: TRBJ2-5
D: -
DNA: TGTGCCAGCAGCCAAGGAATACCGGGGGAAGGGGAGACCCAGTACTTC
CDR3: CASSQGIPGEGETQYF

V: TRBV7-9
size: -
J: TRBJ1-1
D: TRBD1
DNA: TGTGCCAGCAGCTTAGGGGACAGTGGGAACACTGAAGCTTTCTTT
CDR3: CASSLGDSGNTEAFF

V: TRBV5-1
size: few
J: TRBJ2-7
D: -
DNA: TGCGCCAGCAGCTTGGGGCCCGGCGACAATTCCTACGAGCAGTACTTC
CDR3: CASSLGPGDNSYEQYF

V: TRBV4-1
size: once
J: TRBJ1-2
D: TRBD1
DNA: TGCGCCAGCAGCCAACACCAAACCGGGACAGATGCTTATGGCTACACCTTC
CDR3: CASSQHQTGTDAYGYTF

V: TRBV28
size: -
J: TRBJ1-2
D: -
DNA: TGTGCCAGCATTACCCAGGATTTCTATGGCTACACCTTC
CDR3: CASITQDFYGYTF

V: TRBV7-2
size: -
J: TRBJ1-5
D: -
DNA: TGTGCCAGCAGCTCCCAGGGTGGGAGCAATCAGCCCCAGCATTTT
CDR3: CASSSQGGSNQPQHF

V: TRBV7-2
size: -
J: TRBJ1-1
D: -
DNA: TGTGCCAGCACCCTAGTGGGACGGGGGTACACTGAAGCTTTCTTT
CDR3: CASTLVGRGYTEAFF

V: TRBV7-2
size: -
J: TRBJ1-3
D: -
DNA: TGTGCCAGCAGCTTATCCCCTGCGGGGAACGGAAACACCATATATTTT
CDR3: CASSLSPAGNGNTIYF

V: TRBV7-3
size: -
J: TRBJ2-5
D: -
DNA: TGTGCCAGCAGCTTAACAATGGGGGGACGAGAGACCCAGTACTTC
CDR3: CASSLTMGGRETQYF

V: TRBV9
size: few
J: TRBJ2-7
D: -
DNA: TGTGCCAGAATCTACGAGCAGTACTTC
CDR3: CARIYEQYF

V: TRBV7-2
size: -
J: TRBJ1-1
D: -
DNA: TGTGCCAGCAGCTTAGCGGGCAGTTCGAACACTGAAGCTTTCTTT
CDR3: CASSLAGSSNTEAFF

V: TRBV18
size: -
J: TRBJ1-2
D: -
DNA: TGTGCCAGCTCACCGTCCGGGGTTTCCTATGGCTACACCTTC
CDR3: CASSPSGVSYGYTF

V: TRBV2
size: -
J: TRBJ1-5
D: -
DNA: TGTGCCAGCAGGGTTTCGCGCAATCAGCCCCAGCATTTT
CDR3: CASRVSRNQPQHF

V: TRBV9
size: -
J: TRBJ2-5
D: -
DNA: TGTGCCAGCAGCGTAGGGGGTCGTGGAGTTGTAGAGACCCAGTACTTC
CDR3: CASSVGGRGVVETQYF

V: TRBV19
size: -
J: TRBJ1-1
D: -
DNA: TGTGCCAGTAGTCACAACAGGGTGAACACTGAAGCTTTCTTT
CDR3: CASSHNRVNTEAFF

V: TRBV3-1/TRBV3-2
size: -
J: TRBJ1-5
D: -
DNA: TGTGCCAGCAGCCAAGGGAGTCAGCCCCAGCATTTT
CDR3: CASSQGSQPQHF

V: TRBV2
size: -
J: TRBJ2-3
D: TRBD2
DNA: TGTGCCAGCAGTGGAGGGGCGGGGGCAGATACGCAGTATTTT
CDR3: CASSGGAGADTQYF

V: TRBV11-2
size: -
J: TRBJ2-3
D: TRBD2
DNA: TGTGCCAGCAGCCCGCGCGGGACTAGCGGGGGCACAGATACGCAGTATTTT
CDR3: CASSPRGTSGGTDTQYF

V: TRBV28
size: -
J: TRBJ1-4
D: TRBD1
DNA: TGTGCCAGCAAGACAGGGGGCGATCCCAATGAAAAACTGTTTTTT
CDR3: CASKTGGDPNEKLFF

V: TRBV28
size: -
J: TRBJ2-1
D: TRBD2
DNA: TGTGCCAGCAGGCCTAGCGGGAGGGCCATTGATGAGCAGTTCTTC
CDR3: CASRPSGRAIDEQFF

V: TRBV4-3
size: -
J: TRBJ2-3
D: -
DNA: TGCGCCAGCAGCCATGGAATCCTAGATTCCGATACGCAGTATTTT
CDR3: CASSHGILDSDTQYF

V: TRBV11-3
size: -
J: TRBJ2-6
D: -
DNA: TGTGCCAGCCAGAAAGGGGGCTCTGGGGCCAACGTCCTGACTTTC
CDR3: CASQKGGSGANVLTF

V: TRBV25-1
size: -
J: TRBJ2-2
D: -
DNA: TGTGCCAGCAGTGAATATTACGTCGCGAACACCGGGGAGCTGTTTTTT
CDR3: CASSEYYVANTGELFF

V: TRBV5-1
size: -
J: TRBJ1-3
D: -
DNA: TGCGCCAGCAGAGTTGAAGGACACGGAAACACCATATATTTT
CDR3: CASRVEGHGNTIYF

V: TRBV11-3
size: once
J: TRBJ2-2
D: -
DNA: TGTGCCAGCAGCCTGAGGCAGTCCGGGGAGCTGTTTTTT
CDR3: CASSLRQSGELFF

V: TRBV6-6
size: -
J: TRBJ2-5
D: -
DNA: TGTGCCAGCAGTGCCCAAGAGACCCAGTACTTC
CDR3: CASSAQETQYF

V: TRBV9
size: -
J: TRBJ2-3
D: TRBD2
DNA: TGTGCCAGCAGCGCGGCGGGAGGAACAGATACGCAGTATTTT
CDR3: CASSAAGGTDTQYF

V: TRBV6-2/TRBV6-3
size: -
J: TRBJ1-1
D: -
DNA: TGTGCCAGCAGCCTCTGGGTGGGGACTGAAGCTTTCTTT
CDR3: CASSLWVGTEAFF

V: TRBV18
size: few
J: TRBJ2-2
D: -
DNA: TGTGCCAGCCCGGGACCCCGAGGGAGCACCGGGGAGCTGTTTTTT
CDR3: CASPGPRGSTGELFF

V: TRBV24-1
size: -
J: TRBJ2-3
D: TRBD1
DNA: TGTGCCACCAGTGATCCGCGACAGGGTGGGGATACGCAGTATTTT
CDR3: CATSDPRQGGDTQYF

V: TRBV7-9
size: -
J: TRBJ2-7
D: TRBD2
DNA: TGTGCCAGCAGCAGCGGGACTAGCGGGAGGAGGTACGAGCAGTACTTC
CDR3: CASSSGTSGRRYEQYF

V: TRBV4-3
size: -
J: TRBJ2-7
D: TRBD1
DNA: TGCGCCAGCAGCCGCGGACAGGGAAGGTACGAGCAGTACTTC
CDR3: CASSRGQGRYEQYF

V: TRBV28
size: -
J: TRBJ1-1
D: -
DNA: TGTGCCAGCAGTTCCCCCGCTGGGGGGCGTCAAGCTTTCTTT
CDR3: CASSSPAGGRQAFF

V: TRBV5-1
size: -
J: TRBJ1-1
D: TRBD1
DNA: TGCGCCAGCAGCCCGGACAGGGGACACACTGAAGCTTTCTTT
CDR3: CASSPDRGHTEAFF

V: TRBV12-3/TRBV12-4
size: -
J: TRBJ1-2
D: -
DNA: TGTGCCAGCACCGAGACAGTACGAGGCTACACCTTC
CDR3: CASTETVRGYTF

V: TRBV4-2
size: -
J: TRBJ2-1
D: TRBD1
DNA: TGTGCCAGCAGCCAAACCGGGACAGCAAACTACAATGAGCAGTTCTTC
CDR3: CASSQTGTANYNEQFF

V: TRBV10-3
size: -
J: TRBJ1-1
D: -
DNA: TGTGCCATCAGTGTGGGGGGACCGAACACTGAAGCTTTCTTT
CDR3: CAISVGGPNTEAFF

V: TRBV5-6
size: -
J: TRBJ1-5
D: -
DNA: TGTGCCAGCAGCCGGACGGAGTTTTATAGCAATCAGCCCCAGCATTTT
CDR3: CASSRTEFYSNQPQHF

V: TRBV30
size: few
J: TRBJ1-6
D: -
DNA: TGTGCCTGTACAGGCGAGTATAATTCACCCCTCCACTTT
CDR3: CACTGEYNSPLHF

V: TRBV19
size: -
J: TRBJ2-5
D: -
DNA: TGTGCCAGTGGACAGTACCAAGAGACCCAGTACTTC
CDR3: CASGQYQETQYF

V: TRBV7-3
size: -
J: TRBJ1-6
D: -
DNA: TGTGCCAGCAGCTTAATCCCGGGACCATCACCCCTCCACTTT
CDR3: CASSLIPGPSPLHF

V: TRBV19
size: -
J: TRBJ1-1
D: TRBD1
DNA: TGTGCCAGTAGGTGGGGACAGGGGGCCACTGAAGCTTTCTTT
CDR3: CASRWGQGATEAFF

V: TRBV5-1
size: -
J: TRBJ1-6
D: -
DNA: TGCGCCAGCAGCTCGGATGATGCCTCGCGGGGTCCCCTCCACTTT
CDR3: CASSSDDASRGPLHF

V: TRBV4-2
size: -
J: TRBJ2-7
D: TRBD2
DNA: TGTGCCAGCAGCCAAGACCTTGGGACTAGCGGGAAACCCTACGAGCAGTACTTC
CDR3: CASSQDLGTSGKPYEQYF

V: TRBV20-1
size: -
J: TRBJ2-1
D: -
DNA: TGCAGTGCTTTACAGGGAAATGAGCAGTTCTTC
CDR3: CSALQGNEQFF

V: TRBV30
size: once
J: TRBJ1-1
D: -
DNA: TGTGCCTGGAGAGTGAACACTGAAGCTTTCTTT
CDR3: CAWRVNTEAFF